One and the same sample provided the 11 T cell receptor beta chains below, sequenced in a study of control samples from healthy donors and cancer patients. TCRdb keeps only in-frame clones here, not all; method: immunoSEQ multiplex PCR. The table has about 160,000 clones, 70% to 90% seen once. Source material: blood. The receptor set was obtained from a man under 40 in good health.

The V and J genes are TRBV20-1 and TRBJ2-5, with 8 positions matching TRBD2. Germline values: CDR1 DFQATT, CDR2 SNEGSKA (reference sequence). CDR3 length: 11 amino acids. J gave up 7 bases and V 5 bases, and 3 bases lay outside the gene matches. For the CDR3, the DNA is TGCAGTGCTCGACTAGCGAGGACCCAGTACTTC. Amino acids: CSARLARTQYF.

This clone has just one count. DNA for the CDR3: TGCGCCAGCAGCTTCTCGACTAGCGGGAGTGGTGGTGAGCAGTTCTTC. This sequence encodes CASSFSTSGSGGEQFF. The gene calls are TRBV5-1 and TRBJ2-1; 12 bases are a match to TRBD2. The germline CDR1 and CDR2 sequences are SGHRS and YFSETQ. This CDR3 is built from 16 residues. Germline trimming cut 2 bases from V and 9 bases from J; bases unmatched to any gene: 9. The full variable domain, completed using reference TRBV5-1 and TRBJ2-1, is KAGVTQTPRYLIKTRGQQVTLSCSPISGHRSVSWYQQTPGQGLQFLFEYFSETQRNKGNFPGRFSGRQFSNSRSEMNVSTLELGDSALYLCASSFSTSGSGGEQFFGPGTRLTVL.

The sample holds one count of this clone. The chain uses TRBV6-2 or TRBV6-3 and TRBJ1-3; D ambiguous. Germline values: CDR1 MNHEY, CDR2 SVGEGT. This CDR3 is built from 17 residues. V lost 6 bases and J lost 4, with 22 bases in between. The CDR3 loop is CASSPRGDGLRGNTIYF. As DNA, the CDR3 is TGTGCCAGCAGCCCTAGAGGAGACGGCCTGAGGGGAAACACCATATATTTT.

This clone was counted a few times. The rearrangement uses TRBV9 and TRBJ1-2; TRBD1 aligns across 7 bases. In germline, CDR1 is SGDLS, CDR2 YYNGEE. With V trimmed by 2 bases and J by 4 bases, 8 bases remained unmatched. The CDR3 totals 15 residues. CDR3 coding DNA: TGTGCCAGCAGCGTCCGGACAGGTCCCCTCTATGGCTACACCTTC. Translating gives CASSVRTGPLYGYTF. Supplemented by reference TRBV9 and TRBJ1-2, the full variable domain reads DSGVTQTPKHLITATGQRVTLRCSPRSGDLSVYWYQQSLDQGLQFLIQYYNGEERAKGNILERFSAQQFPDLHSELNLSSLELGDSALYFCASSVRTGPLYGYTFGSGTRLTVV.

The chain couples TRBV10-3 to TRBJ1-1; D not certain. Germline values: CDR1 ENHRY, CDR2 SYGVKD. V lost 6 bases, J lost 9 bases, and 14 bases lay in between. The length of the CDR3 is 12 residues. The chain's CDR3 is CAISPSRYKAFF. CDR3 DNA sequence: TGTGCCATCAGCCCGAGCCGGTATAAAGCTTTCTTT.

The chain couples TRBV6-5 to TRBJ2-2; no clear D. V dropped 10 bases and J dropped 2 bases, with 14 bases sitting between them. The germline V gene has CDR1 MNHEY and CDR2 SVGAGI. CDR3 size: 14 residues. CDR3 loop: CATRVASNTGELFF. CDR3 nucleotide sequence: TGTGCCACTCGGGTCGCCTCTAACACCGGGGAGCTGTTTTTT.

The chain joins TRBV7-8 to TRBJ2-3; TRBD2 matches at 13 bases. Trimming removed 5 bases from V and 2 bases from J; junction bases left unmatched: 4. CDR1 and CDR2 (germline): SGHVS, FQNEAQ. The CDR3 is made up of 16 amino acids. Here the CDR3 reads CASSLGTSGNTDTQYF. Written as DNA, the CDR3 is TGTGCCAGCAGCCTCGGGACTAGCGGGAACACAGATACGCAGTATTTT.

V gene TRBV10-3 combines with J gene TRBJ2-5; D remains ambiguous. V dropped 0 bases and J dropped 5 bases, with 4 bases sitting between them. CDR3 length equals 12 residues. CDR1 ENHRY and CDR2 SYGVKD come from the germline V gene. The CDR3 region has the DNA TGTGCCATCAGTGAGTCGAGGGAGACCCAGTACTTC. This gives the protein CAISESRETQYF.

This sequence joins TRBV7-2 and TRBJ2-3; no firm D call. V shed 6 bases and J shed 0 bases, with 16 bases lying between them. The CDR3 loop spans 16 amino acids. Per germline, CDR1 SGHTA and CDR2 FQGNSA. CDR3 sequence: CASRLVLAASTDTQYF. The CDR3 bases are TGTGCCAGCAGGTTGGTTTTGGCGGCTAGCACAGATACGCAGTATTTT.

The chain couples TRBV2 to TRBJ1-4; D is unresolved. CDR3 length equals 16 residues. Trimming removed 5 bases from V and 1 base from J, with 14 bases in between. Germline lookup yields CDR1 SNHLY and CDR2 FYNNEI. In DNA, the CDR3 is TGTGCCAGCAGTTCCTCATTGGGTGGAACTAATGAAAAACTGTTTTTT. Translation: CASSSSLGGTNEKLFF.

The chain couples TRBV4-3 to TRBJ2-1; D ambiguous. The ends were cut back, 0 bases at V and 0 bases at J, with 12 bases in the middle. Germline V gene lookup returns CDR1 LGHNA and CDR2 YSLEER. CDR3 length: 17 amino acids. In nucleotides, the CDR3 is TGCGCCAGCAGCCAAGATTCAGTCAGCAGCTCCTACAATGAGCAGTTCTTC. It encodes CASSQDSVSSSYNEQFF.